The subject of this entry is one T cell receptor beta chain. It has no known antigen specificity. No quality values exist for individual bases; no much larger clone is one base distant. This specimen's time point label, per the study, means: sample taken at primary tumor resection. Without any cell sorting, TCR sequencing was performed on whole RNA extracted either from tumor and nontumor lung tissue or from cryopreserved PBMC samples. Samples were obtained from 65 to 90 patients with early-stage, untreated non-small cell lung cancer from the lung TRACERx cohort. Only patients with enough RNA available from two or more tumor regions were chosen for TCR sequencing. The data were taken from a study of spatial heterogeneity in lung cancer (dated by TCRdb to about 2019). Concerning the study at large: Beta-chain transcripts were consistently detected in greater numbers than alpha-chain transcripts, which likely reflected higher beta-chain transcript abundance. In the raw uncorrected reads, each unique combination of TCR and UMI appeared on average more than ten times. The study quantitatively compared TCR alpha and beta repertoires across multiple tumor regions, matched nontumor lung and blood in non-small cell lung cancer. Nonsynonymous mutation counts, determined by whole-exome sequencing of tumor tissue, were related to features of the TCR repertoire. Both alpha and beta chains were TCR-sequenced in samples taken at surgery, namely 220 tumor regions, 62 to 70 matched nontumor lung samples and over 55 PBMC samples. Overall study outcomes, separate from this receptor: Ubiquitous expanded tumor TCRs were detected in blood more often at tumor resection than at routine follow-up. Confirming at a functional level the hypothesis that regional TCRs recognize regional mutations was considered to require additional single-cell paired TCR alpha and beta sequencing.

Library prep was done by 5' RACE. TCRdb lists the instrument as NextSeq 500. To allow correction of PCR and sequencing errors, the TCR library protocol tagged every TCR cDNA molecule with a unique molecular identifier. Under the source paper's analysis protocol: TCR identification, UMI-based error correction and CDR3 extraction were all carried out with Decombinator tools. Expanded TCRs were defined as those above a frequency of 2 per 1,000, corresponding to the top 1% of the tumor frequency distribution. Renyi diversity was calculated using the R vegan package after each repertoire was subsampled 100 times to 5,000 TCRs. To build CDR3 similarity networks, amino acid triplet string-kernel similarity was used, and CDR3s were connected when their pairwise similarity was above 0.82. Clones were called with MiXCR by TCRdb after fastp trimmed the public reads at Q25, and only in-frame beta chains were retained. Entries are consolidated by CDR3 protein sequence, retaining the most common genes and DNA. TCRdb's processing, not the authors' own work, is the source of the V and J calls. The sample has tens of thousands of distinct CDR3 sequences on record, 9.5% to 15% of them singletons. Of the sample, 35% to 50% falls within the top ten clones.

V has 5 bases trimmed and J has 4 bases trimmed; junction bases matching no gene number 7. The germline V gene specifies SQVTM as CDR1 and ANQGSEA as CDR2. The CDR3 covers 14 residues, taking in both the cysteine and the phenylalanine. Only the CDR3 part of the read is kept: 42 bases, read in frame from the first base. Source: PBMCs, taken at surgery. The receptor was isolated from a male donor with early-stage non-small cell lung cancer. The rearranged chain carries TRBV29-1 and TRBJ1-1; TRBD1 agrees with 10 junctional bases. The CDR3 protein: CSVLTGGAGTEAFF. The DNA sequence is given as TGCAGCGTTTTGACAGGGGGCGCGGGCACTGAAGCTTTCTTT. When the CDR3 is completed using the reference TRBV29-1 and TRBJ1-1 genes on either side, the full variable domain is SAVISQKPSRDICQRGTSLTIQCQVDSQVTMMFWYRQQPGQSLTLIATANQGSEATYESGFVIDKFPISRPNLTFSTLTVSNMSPEDSSIYLCSVLTGGAGTEAFFGQGTRLTVV.